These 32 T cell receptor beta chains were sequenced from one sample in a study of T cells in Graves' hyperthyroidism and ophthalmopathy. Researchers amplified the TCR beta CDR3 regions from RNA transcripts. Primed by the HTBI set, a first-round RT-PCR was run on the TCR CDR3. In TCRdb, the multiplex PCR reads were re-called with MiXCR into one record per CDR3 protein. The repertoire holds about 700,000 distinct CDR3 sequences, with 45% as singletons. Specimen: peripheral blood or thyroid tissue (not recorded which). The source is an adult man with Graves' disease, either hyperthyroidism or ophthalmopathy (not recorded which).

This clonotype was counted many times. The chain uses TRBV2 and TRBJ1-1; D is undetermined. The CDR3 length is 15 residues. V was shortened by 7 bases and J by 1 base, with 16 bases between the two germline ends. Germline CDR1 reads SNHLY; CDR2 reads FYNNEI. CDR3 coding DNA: TGTGCCAGCATAGGCGACACCCAGCGGAACACTGAAGCTTTCTTT. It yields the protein CASIGDTQRNTEAFF.

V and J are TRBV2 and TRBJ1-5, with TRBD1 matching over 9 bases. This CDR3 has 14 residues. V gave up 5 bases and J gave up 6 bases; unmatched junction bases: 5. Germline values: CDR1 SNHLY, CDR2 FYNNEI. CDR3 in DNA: TGTGCCAGCAGTTTACAGGGGGCGGTTCAGCCCCAGCATTTT. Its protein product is CASSLQGAVQPQHF.

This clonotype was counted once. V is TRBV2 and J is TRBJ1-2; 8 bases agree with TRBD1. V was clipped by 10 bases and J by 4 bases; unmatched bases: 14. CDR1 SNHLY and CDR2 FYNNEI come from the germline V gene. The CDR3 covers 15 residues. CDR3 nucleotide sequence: TGTGCCATCAGGGGGGTTGGACAGGGCGGCTATGGCTACACCTTC. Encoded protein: CAIRGVGQGGYGYTF.

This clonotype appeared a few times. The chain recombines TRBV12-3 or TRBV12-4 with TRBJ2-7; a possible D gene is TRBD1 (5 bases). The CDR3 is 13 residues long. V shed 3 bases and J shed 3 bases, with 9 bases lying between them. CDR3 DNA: TGTGCCAGCAGTTTGAGGACAATCTACGAGCAGTACTTC. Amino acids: CASSLRTIYEQYF.

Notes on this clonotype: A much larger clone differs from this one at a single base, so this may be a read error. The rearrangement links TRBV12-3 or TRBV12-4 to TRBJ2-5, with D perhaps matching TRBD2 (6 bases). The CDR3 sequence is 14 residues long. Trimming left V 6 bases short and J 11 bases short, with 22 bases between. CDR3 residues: CASRPRDSSYKQYF. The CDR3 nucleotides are TGTGCCAGCAGGCCCCGGGACTCCTCCTACAAGCAGTACTTC.

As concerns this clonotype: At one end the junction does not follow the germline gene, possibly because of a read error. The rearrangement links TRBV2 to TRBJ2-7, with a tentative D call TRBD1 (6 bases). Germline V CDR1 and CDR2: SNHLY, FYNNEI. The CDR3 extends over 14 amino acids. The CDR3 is CAISEVGHLYEQYF. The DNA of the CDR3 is TGTGCCATCAGTGAGGTGGGACACCTATACGAGCAGTACTTC.

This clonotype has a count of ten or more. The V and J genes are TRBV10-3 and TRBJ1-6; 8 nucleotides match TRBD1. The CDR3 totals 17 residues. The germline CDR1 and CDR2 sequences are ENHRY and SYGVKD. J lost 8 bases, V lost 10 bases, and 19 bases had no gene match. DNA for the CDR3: TGTGCCACCACGGAGGATTCAGGGGGCGCGAATGATTCACCCCTCCACTTT. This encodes CATTEDSGGANDSPLHF.

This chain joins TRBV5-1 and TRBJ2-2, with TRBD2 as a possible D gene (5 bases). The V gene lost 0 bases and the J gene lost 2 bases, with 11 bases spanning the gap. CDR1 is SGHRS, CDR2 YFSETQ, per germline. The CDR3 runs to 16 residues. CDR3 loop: CASSLARLPNTGELFF. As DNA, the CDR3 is TGCGCCAGCAGCTTGGCTCGACTACCAAACACCGGGGAGCTGTTTTTT.

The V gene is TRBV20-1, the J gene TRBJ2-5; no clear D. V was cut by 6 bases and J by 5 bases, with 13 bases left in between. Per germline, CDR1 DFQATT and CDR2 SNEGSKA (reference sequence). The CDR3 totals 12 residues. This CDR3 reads CSASTLGETQYF. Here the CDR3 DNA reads TGCAGTGCCAGCACCCTAGGGGAGACCCAGTACTTC.

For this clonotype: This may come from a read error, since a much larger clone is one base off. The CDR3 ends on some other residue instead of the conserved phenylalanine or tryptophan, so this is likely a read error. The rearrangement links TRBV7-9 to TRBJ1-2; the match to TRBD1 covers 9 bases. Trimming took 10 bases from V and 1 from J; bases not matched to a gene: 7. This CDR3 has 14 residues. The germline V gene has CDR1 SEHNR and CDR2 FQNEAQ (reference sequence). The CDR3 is CATRGTGSNYGYTL. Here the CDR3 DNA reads TGTGCCACCAGAGGGACAGGGAGTAACTATGGCTACACCCTC.

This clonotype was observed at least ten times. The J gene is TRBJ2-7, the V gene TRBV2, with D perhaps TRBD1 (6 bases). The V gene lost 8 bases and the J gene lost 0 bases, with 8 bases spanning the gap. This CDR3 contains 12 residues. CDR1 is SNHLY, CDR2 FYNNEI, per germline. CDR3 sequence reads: CASDRSSYEQYF. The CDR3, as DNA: TGTGCCAGCGACAGGAGCTCCTACGAGCAGTACTTC.

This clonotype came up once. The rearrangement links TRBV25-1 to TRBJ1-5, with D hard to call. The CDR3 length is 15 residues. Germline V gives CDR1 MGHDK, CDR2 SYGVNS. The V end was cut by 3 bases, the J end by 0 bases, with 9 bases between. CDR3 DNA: TGTGCCAGCAGTGATCTAGGCGCTAGCAATCAGCCCCAGCATTTT. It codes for CASSDLGASNQPQHF.

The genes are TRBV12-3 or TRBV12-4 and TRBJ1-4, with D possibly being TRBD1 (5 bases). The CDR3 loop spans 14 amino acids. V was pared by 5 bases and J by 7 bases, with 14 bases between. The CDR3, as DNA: TGTGCCAGCAGTGTAGGGCAGGGCGGTGAAAAACTGTTTTTT. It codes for CASSVGQGGEKLFF.

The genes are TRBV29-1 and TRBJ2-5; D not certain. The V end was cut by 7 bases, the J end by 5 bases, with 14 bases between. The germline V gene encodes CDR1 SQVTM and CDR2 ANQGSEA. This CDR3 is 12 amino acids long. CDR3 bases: TGCAGCGGCCAGTACCCCCGGGAGACCCAGTACTTC. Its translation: CSGQYPRETQYF.

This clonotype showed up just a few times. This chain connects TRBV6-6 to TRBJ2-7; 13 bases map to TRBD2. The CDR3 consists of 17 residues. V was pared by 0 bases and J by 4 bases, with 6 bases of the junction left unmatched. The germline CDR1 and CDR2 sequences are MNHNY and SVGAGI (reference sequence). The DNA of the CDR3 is TGTGCCAGCAGTTACTCAGTACTAGCGGGAGGGGTATACGAGCAGTACTTC. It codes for CASSYSVLAGGVYEQYF.

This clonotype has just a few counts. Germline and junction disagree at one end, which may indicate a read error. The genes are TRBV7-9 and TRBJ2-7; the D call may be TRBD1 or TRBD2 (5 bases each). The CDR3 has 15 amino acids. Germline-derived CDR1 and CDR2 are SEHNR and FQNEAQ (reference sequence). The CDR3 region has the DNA TGCGCCAGCAGCCAAGTGTCCGGGGACCTCTACGAGCAGTACTTC. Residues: CASSQVSGDLYEQYF.

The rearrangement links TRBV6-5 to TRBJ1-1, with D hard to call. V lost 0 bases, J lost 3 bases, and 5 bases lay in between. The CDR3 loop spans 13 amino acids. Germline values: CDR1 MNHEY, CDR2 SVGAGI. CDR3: CASSYSKDTEAFF. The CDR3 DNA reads TGTGCCAGCAGTTACTCGAAGGACACTGAAGCTTTCTTT.

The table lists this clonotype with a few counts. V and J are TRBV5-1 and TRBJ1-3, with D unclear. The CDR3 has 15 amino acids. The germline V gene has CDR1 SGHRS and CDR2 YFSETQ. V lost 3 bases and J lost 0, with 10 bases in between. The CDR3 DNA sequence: TGCGCCAGCAGCTCTTCAGAGAACTCTGGAAACACCATATATTTT. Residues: CASSSSENSGNTIYF.

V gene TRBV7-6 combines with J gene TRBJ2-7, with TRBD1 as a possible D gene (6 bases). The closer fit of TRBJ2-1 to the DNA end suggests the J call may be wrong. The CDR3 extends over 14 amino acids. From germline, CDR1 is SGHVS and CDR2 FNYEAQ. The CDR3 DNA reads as TGTGCCAGCAGCCTAAAAACAGGGTACGATGAGCAGTTCTTC. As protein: CASSLKTGYDEQFF.

The CDR3 region is CASSFQGAHGYTF. The DNA of the CDR3 is TGTGCCAGCAGCTTCCAGGGGGCGCATGGCTACACCTTC. The V gene is TRBV12-3 or TRBV12-4, the J gene TRBJ1-2, with 8 nucleotides matching TRBD1. The CDR3 sequence is 13 residues long. Trimming took 6 bases from V and 6 from J; bases not matched to a gene: 6.

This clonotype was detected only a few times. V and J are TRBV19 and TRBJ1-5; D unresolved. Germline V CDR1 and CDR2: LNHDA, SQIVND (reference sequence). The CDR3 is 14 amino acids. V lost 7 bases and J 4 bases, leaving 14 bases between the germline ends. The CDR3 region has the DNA TGTGCCAGTACTTACGCCACTGTGAATCAGCCCCAGCATTTT. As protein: CASTYATVNQPQHF.

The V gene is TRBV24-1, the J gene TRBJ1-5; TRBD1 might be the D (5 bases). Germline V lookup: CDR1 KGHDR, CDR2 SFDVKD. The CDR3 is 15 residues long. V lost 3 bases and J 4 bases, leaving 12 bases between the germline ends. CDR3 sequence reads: CATSDGDGGNQPQHF. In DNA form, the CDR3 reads TGTGCCACCAGTGATGGGGACGGCGGTAATCAGCCCCAGCATTTT.

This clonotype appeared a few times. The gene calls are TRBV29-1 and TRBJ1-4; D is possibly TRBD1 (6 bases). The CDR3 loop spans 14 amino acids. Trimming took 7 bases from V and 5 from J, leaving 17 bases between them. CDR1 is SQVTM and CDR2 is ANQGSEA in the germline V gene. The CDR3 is CSAETGSLNEKLFF. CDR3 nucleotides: TGCAGCGCCGAGACAGGCTCTTTAAATGAAAAACTGTTTTTT.

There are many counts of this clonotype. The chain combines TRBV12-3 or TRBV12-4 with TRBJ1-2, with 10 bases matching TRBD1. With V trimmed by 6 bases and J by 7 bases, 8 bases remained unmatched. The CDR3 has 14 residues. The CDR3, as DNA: TGTGCCAGCAGCCCGACAGGGGGCGCCGGTGGCTACACCTTC. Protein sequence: CASSPTGGAGGYTF.

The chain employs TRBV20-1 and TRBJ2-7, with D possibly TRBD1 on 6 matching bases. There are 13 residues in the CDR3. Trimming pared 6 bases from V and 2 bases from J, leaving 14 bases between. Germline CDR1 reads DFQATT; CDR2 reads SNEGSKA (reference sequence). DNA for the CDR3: TGCAGTGCGGATGGACAGCTTACCTACGAGCAGTACTTC. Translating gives CSADGQLTYEQYF.

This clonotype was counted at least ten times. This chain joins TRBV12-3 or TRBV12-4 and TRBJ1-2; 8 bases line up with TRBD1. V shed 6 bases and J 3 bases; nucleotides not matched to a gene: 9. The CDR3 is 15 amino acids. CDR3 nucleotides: TGTGCCAGCAGCCACCACGACAGGGGTGACTATGGCTACACCTTC. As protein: CASSHHDRGDYGYTF.

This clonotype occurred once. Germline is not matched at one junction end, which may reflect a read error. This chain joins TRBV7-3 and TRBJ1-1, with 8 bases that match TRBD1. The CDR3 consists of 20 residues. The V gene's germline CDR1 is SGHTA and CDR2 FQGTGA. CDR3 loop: CASSSFGQNRGNPRESWYIF. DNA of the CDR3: TGTGCCAGCAGCAGCTTTGGGCAGAACAGGGGGAACCCTCGAGAGTCTTGGTACATCTTT.

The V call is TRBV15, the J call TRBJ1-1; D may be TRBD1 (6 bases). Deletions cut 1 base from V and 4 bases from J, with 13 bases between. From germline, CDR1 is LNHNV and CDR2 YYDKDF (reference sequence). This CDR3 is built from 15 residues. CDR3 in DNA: TGTGCCACCAGCAGAGCACGGGGGCGAAGCACTGAAGCTTTCTTT. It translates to CATSRARGRSTEAFF.

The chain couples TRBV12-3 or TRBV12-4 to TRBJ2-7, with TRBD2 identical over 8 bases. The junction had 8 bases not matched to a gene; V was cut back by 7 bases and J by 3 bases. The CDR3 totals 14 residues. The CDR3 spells CASINSGEVYEQYF. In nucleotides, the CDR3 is TGTGCCAGCATAAATAGCGGGGAAGTCTACGAGCAGTACTTC.

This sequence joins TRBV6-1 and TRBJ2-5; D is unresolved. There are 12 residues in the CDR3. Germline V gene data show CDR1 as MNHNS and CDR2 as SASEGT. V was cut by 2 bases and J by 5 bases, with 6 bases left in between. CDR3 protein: CASSEFQETQYF. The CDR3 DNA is TGTGCCAGCAGTGAATTTCAGGAGACCCAGTACTTC.

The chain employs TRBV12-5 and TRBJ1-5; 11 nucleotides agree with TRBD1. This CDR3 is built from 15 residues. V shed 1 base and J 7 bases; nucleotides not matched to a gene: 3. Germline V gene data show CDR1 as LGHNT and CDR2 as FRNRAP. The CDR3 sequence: CASGLGTGGRQPQHF. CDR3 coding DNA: TGTGCTAGTGGTTTGGGGACAGGGGGCAGGCAGCCCCAGCATTTT.

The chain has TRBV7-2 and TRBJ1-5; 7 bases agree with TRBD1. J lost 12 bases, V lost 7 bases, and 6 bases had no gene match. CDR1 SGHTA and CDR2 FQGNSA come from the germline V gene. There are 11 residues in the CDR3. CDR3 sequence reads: CASNSGTDQHF. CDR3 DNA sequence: TGTGCCAGCAACTCAGGGACAGACCAGCATTTT. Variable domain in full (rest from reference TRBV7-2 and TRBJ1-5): GAGVSQSPSNKVTEKGKDVELRCDPISGHTALYWYRQSLGQGLEFLIYFQGNSAPDKSGLPSDRFSAERTGGSVSTLTIQRTQQEDSAVYLCASNSGTDQHFGDGTRLSIL.